This T cell receptor (beta chain) derives from a study of CD8 T cells in ankylosing spondylitis. Broader study findings: A motif of roughly eight highly homologous TCR beta variants was seen as apparently characteristic of ankylosing spondylitis blood.

In germline, CDR1 is SSHAT, CDR2 FNYEAQ (reference sequence). This CDR3 is built from 14 residues. With V trimmed by 5 bases and J by 1 base, 3 bases remained unmatched. Concerning this clonotype: The target antigen is unknown.

TCRdb re-analysed the 5' RACE reads in MiXCR, keeping a single row per CDR3 protein. The top ten hold about 6.5% of the sample, which has fewer than 650,000 distinct CDR3 sequences, roughly 13% seen once. This clonotype originated in a male donor with ankylosing spondylitis. Sequencing used blood, either unsorted or a sorted T cell fraction (not recorded which). The chain carries TRBV7-7 and TRBJ2-5, with TRBD2 matching 8 bases. The CDR3 region is CASSRGGPQETQYF. Written as DNA, the CDR3 is TGTGCCAGCAGCCGGGGGGGGCCCCAAGAGACCCAGTACTTC.